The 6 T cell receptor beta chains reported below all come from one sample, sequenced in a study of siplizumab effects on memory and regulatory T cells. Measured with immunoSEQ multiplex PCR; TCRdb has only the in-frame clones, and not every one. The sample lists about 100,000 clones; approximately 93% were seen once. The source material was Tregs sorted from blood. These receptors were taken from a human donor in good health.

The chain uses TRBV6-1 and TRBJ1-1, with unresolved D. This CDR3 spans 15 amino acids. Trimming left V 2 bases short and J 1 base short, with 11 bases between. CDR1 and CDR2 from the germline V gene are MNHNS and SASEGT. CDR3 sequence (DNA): TGTGCCAGCAGTGAATCTCTGGGCCCGAACACTGAAGCTTTCTTT. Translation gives CASSESLGPNTEAFF.

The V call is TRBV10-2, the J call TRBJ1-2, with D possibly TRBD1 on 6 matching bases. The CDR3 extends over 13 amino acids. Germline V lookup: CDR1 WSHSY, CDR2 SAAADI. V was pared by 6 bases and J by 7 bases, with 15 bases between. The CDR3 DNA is TGCGCCAGCAGGTCAACAGGGTCCTTTGGCTACACCTTC. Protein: CASRSTGSFGYTF.

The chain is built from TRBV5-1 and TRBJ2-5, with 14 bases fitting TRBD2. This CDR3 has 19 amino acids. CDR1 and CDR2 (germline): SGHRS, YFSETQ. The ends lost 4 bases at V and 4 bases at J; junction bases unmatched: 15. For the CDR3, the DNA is TGCGCCAGCAGCCTGATATTACACTCCGGGACTAGCGGGAGAGAGACCCAGTACTTC. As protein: CASSLILHSGTSGRETQYF.

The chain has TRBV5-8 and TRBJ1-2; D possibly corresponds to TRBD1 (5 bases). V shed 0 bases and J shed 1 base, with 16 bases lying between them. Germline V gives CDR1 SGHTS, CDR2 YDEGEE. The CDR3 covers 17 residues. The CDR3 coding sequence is TGTGCCAGCAGCTTGGAACCGGCAGGGACTATTAACTATGGCTACACCTTC. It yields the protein CASSLEPAGTINYGYTF.

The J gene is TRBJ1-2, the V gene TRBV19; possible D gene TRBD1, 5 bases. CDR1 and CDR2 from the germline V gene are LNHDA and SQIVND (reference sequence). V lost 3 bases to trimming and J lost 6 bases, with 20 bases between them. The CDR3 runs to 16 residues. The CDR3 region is CASSIIHRTKGDGYTF. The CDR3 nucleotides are TGTGCCAGTAGTATCATCCACAGGACAAAAGGGGATGGCTACACCTTC.

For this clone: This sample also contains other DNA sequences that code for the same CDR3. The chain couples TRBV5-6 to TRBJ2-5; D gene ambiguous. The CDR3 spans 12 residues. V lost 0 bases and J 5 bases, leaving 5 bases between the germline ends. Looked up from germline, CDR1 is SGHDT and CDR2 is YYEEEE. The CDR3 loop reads CASSLAGETQYF. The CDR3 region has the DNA TGTGCCAGCAGCTTGGCCGGGGAGACCCAGTACTTC.